These 9 T cell receptor beta chains were all obtained from the same sample, sequenced in a study of shared clonotypes between healthy human individuals. Measured with immunoSEQ multiplex PCR; TCRdb has only the in-frame clones, and not every one. The sample lists 630,000 or so clones; nearly 98% were seen once. Naive CD8 cells were CD45RO-negative, positively selected for CCR7, excluding terminally differentiated effector memory CD45RA+ cells. The source material was naive CD8+ T cells sorted from blood. The source is a man under 40 in good health.

The V call is TRBV2, the J call TRBJ2-7; unclear D gene. Trimming stripped 2 bases from V and 0 bases from J, with 11 bases between. Germline loops: CDR1 SNHLY, CDR2 FYNNEI. The CDR3 runs 15 residues. CDR3 DNA sequence: TGTGCCAGCAGTGAACTCCCCTCAGGCTCCTACGAGCAGTACTTC. It is translated as CASSELPSGSYEQYF. Full variable domain (missing parts from reference TRBV2 and TRBJ2-7): EPEVTQTPSHQVTQMGQEVILRCVPISNHLYFYWYRQILGQKVEFLVSFYNNEISEKSEIFDDQFSVERPDGSNFTLKIRSTKLEDSAMYFCASSELPSGSYEQYFGPGTRLTVT.

The rearrangement uses TRBV6-1 and TRBJ2-6, with D possibly being TRBD1 (6 bases). The germline gives CDR1 MNHNS, CDR2 SASEGT. This CDR3 spans 17 amino acids. With 3 bases removed from V and 1 base from J, the gap between germline ends came to 13 bases. The CDR3 here is CASSDYRVLSGANVLTF. CDR3 DNA: TGTGCCAGCAGTGATTACAGGGTTTTGTCTGGGGCCAACGTCCTGACTTTC.

V usage is TRBV19 and J usage is TRBJ1-5; D is unresolved. The CDR3 totals 14 residues. V was shortened by 5 bases and J by 2 bases, with 10 bases between the two germline ends. Germline V gene lookup returns CDR1 LNHDA and CDR2 SQIVND (reference sequence). Written as DNA, the CDR3 is TGTGCCAGTAGTGGGGAGGGAGGCAATCAGCCCCAGCATTTT. It translates to CASSGEGGNQPQHF.

This rearrangement joins TRBV11-2 to TRBJ1-2, with unresolved D. Trimming pared 5 bases from V and 8 bases from J, leaving 12 bases between. The CDR3 covers 12 residues. Germline-derived CDR1 and CDR2 are SGHAT and FQNNGV. This CDR3 is CASSHQSLGYTF. The CDR3 nucleotides read TGTGCCAGCAGCCATCAGAGTTTGGGCTACACCTTC.

This chain connects TRBV5-1 to TRBJ2-7; D possibly corresponds to TRBD2 (6 bases). V was shortened by 1 base and J by 5 bases, with 10 bases between the two germline ends. Germline V lookup: CDR1 SGHRS, CDR2 YFSETQ. The CDR3 has 13 amino acids. The CDR3 loop reads CASSLRGNDEQYF. CDR3 nucleotides: TGCGCCAGCAGCTTGCGGGGGAATGACGAGCAGTACTTC.

V is TRBV10-1 and J is TRBJ2-7, with D tentatively TRBD1 (6 bases). Trimming took 3 bases from V and 5 from J, leaving 26 bases between them. This CDR3 is 18 amino acids long. Germline assignment: CDR1 WNHNN and CDR2 SYGVQD (reference sequence). The CDR3 DNA reads TGCGCCAGCAGTGACGCCCCGCGAATTGGGGGCTTCGGGGACGAGCAGTACTTC. It yields the protein CASSDAPRIGGFGDEQYF.

The V gene is TRBV5-1, the J gene TRBJ2-7; 13 positions agree with TRBD2. After removal of 0 bases from V and 4 bases from J, the junction contained 4 bases not matched to a gene. The germline V gene has CDR1 SGHRS and CDR2 YFSETQ. The CDR3 is made up of 16 amino acids. The CDR3 DNA reads as TGCGCCAGCAGCTTGGGGACTAGCGGGAGCACGTACGAGCAGTACTTC. Amino acid sequence: CASSLGTSGSTYEQYF.

The V gene is TRBV5-1, the J gene TRBJ2-7; 10 bases fit TRBD1. V lost 4 bases to trimming and J lost 5 bases; unmatched junction nucleotides: 6. CDR1 and CDR2 (germline): SGHRS, YFSETQ. There are 14 residues in the CDR3. This chain's CDR3 is CASSPGTGDDEQYF. CDR3 in DNA: TGCGCCAGCAGCCCGGGGACAGGGGACGACGAGCAGTACTTC. Using reference TRBV5-1 and TRBJ2-7 for the parts outside the CDR3, the full variable domain is KAGVTQTPRYLIKTRGQQVTLSCSPISGHRSVSWYQQTPGQGLQFLFEYFSETQRNKGNFPGRFSGRQFSNSRSEMNVSTLELGDSALYLCASSPGTGDDEQYFGPGTRLTVT.

This clone was found once. The chain recombines TRBV7-9 with TRBJ2-1; D is uncertain. Germline CDR1 is SEHNR and CDR2 is FQNEAQ (reference sequence). This CDR3 is built from 15 residues. The V end lost 5 bases, the J end lost 4 bases, and 15 bases lay between the germline ends. CDR3 DNA sequence: TGTGCCAGCAGCGAATCAATTACCCTTTACAATGAGCAGTTCTTC. Residues: CASSESITLYNEQFF. The whole variable domain, remainder taken from reference TRBV7-9 and TRBJ2-1, is DTGVSQNPRHKITKRGQNVTFRCDPISEHNRLYWYRQTLGQGPEFLTYFQNEAQLEKSRLLSDRFSAERPKGSFSTLEIQRTEQGDSAMYLCASSESITLYNEQFFGPGTRLTVL.